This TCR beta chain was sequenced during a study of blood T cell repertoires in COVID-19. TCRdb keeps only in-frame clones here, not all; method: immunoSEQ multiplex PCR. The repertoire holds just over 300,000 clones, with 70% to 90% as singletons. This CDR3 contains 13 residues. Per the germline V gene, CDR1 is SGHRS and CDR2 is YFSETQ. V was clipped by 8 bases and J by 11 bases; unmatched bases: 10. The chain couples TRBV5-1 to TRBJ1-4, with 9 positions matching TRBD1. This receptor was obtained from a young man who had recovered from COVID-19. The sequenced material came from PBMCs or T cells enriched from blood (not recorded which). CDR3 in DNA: TGCGCCAGTACCGGGACAGGGATCGGTAAACTGTTTTTT. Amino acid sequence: CASTGTGIGKLFF.